The 30 T cell receptor beta chains reported below all come from one sample, sequenced in a study of PD-L1 blockade in urothelial cancer. Sequenced by immunoSEQ multiplex PCR; TCRdb stores in-frame clones only, minus some. Among 48,000 or so clones, approximately 83% were seen once, and the ten largest hold roughly a tenth. Time point denoted: peripheral blood 6 weeks after treatment start. Sequenced here: PBMCs, sampled around atezolizumab (anti-PD-L1) treatment. These TCRs come from a man aged 60 to 75 with urothelial cancer.

The genes are TRBV7-2 and TRBJ1-5, with TRBD1 matching 8 bases. J lost 0 bases, V lost 5 bases, and 3 bases had no gene match. The germline V gene has CDR1 SGHTA and CDR2 FQGNSA. There are 15 residues in the CDR3. This chain's CDR3 is CASSRDRNSNQPQHF. The CDR3 DNA reads as TGTGCCAGCAGCCGGGACAGGAATAGCAATCAGCCCCAGCATTTT.

The V call is TRBV11-2, the J call TRBJ2-7, with a tentative D call TRBD2 (5 bases). This CDR3 has 14 amino acids. The germline gives CDR1 SGHAT, CDR2 FQNNGV. The V and J ends lost 7 bases and 2 bases respectively, with 15 bases between them. The CDR3, as DNA: TGTGCCAGCACCCCGACTCGGGGTGCCTACGAGCAGTACTTC. Encoded protein: CASTPTRGAYEQYF.

As concerns this clone: The sample contains more than one DNA sequence encoding this CDR3. This rearrangement joins TRBV9 to TRBJ2-7; 8 bases match TRBD1. The CDR3 is 13 residues long. With 3 bases clipped from V and 4 bases from J, the junction kept 3 bases outside the gene matches. CDR1 SGDLS and CDR2 YYNGEE come from the germline V gene. CDR3 DNA: TGTGCCAGCAGCGCGCAGGGGGCTTACGAGCAGTACTTC. It translates to CASSAQGAYEQYF.

The chain uses TRBV19 and TRBJ2-1; D perhaps matches TRBD2 (6 bases). Germline values: CDR1 LNHDA, CDR2 SQIVND (reference sequence). V lost 7 bases and J lost 9, with 22 bases in between. The CDR3 is made up of 15 amino acids. The CDR3 region has the DNA TGTGCCAGTACCGGGCGGGAAGGGAAAGTTAGTGAGCAGTTCTTC. Translated: CASTGREGKVSEQFF.

J is TRBJ1-3 and V is TRBV23-1, with a tentative D call TRBD1 (6 bases). Being an ORF, TRBV23-1 has a function that is uncertain. The CDR3 spans 16 residues. V was clipped by 3 bases and J by 4 bases, with 16 bases between them. The CDR3 protein is CASSHGRGCSGNTIYF. The CDR3 coding sequence is TGCGCCAGCAGTCACGGTAGGGGGTGTTCAGGAAACACCATATATTTT.

The CDR3 is CASIPPGQRNYGYTF. Written as DNA, the CDR3 is TGTGCCAGCATTCCCCCGGGACAGAGAAACTATGGCTACACCTTC. The chain links TRBV28 to TRBJ1-2; 7 bases are a match to TRBD1. The CDR3 totals 15 residues. The V and J ends lost 7 bases and 2 bases, in that order; junction bases with no gene match: 10. CDR1 is MDHEN and CDR2 is SYDVKM in the germline V gene.

A few counts support this clone. This sequence joins TRBV19 and TRBJ2-1; tentatively, D is TRBD2 (6 bases). V lost 6 bases and J 15 bases, leaving 18 bases between the germline ends. This CDR3 comprises 12 residues. The germline CDR1 and CDR2 sequences are LNHDA and SQIVND (reference sequence). CDR3 nucleotide sequence: TGTGCCAGTAGCTCCCGGGGACTCAGCCTGTTCTTC. It specifies CASSSRGLSLFF.

This clone was recorded only once. The J gene is TRBJ1-2, the V gene TRBV28, with 11 positions matching TRBD1. Germline trimming cut 6 bases from V and 4 bases from J; bases unmatched to any gene: 4. CDR1 is MDHEN, CDR2 SYDVKM, per germline. The CDR3 totals 14 residues. The CDR3 reads CASRRDRGIYGYTF. The CDR3 DNA follows: TGTGCCAGCAGGAGGGACAGGGGGATCTATGGCTACACCTTC.

The chain carries TRBV5-6 and TRBJ2-1; tentative D call: TRBD1 (6 bases). Trimming removed 2 bases at V and 4 bases at J, with 13 bases between. The CDR3 has 15 residues. Germline V gives CDR1 SGHDT, CDR2 YYEEEE. DNA of the CDR3: TGTGCCAGCAGCTTTTACCGGGACACTTACAATGAGCAGTTCTTC. Translation gives CASSFYRDTYNEQFF.

The chain uses TRBV6-5 and TRBJ1-1; D may be TRBD1 (5 bases). The CDR3 spans 14 residues. Germline assignment: CDR1 MNHEY and CDR2 SVGAGI. With 4 bases removed from V and 4 bases from J, the gap between germline ends came to 13 bases. The CDR3 nucleotides read TGTGCCAGCAGTTTTAAAGGACAAATCACTGAAGCTTTCTTT. It is translated as CASSFKGQITEAFF.

The rearrangement uses TRBV10-3 and TRBJ1-4; D not resolved. Germline values: CDR1 ENHRY, CDR2 SYGVKD. Deletions cut 4 bases from V and 4 bases from J, with 13 bases between. This CDR3 region has 15 residues. CDR3 protein: CAISGSTEVNEKLFF. The CDR3 nucleotides are TGTGCCATCAGTGGGTCGACCGAGGTTAATGAAAAACTGTTTTTT.

The chain combines TRBV18 with TRBJ1-6; D may be TRBD1 (5 bases). CDR3 length: 15 amino acids. Trimming left V 2 bases short and J 8 bases short, with 13 bases between. Germline CDR1 and CDR2: KGHSH and LQKENI. The CDR3 loop is CASSPWAARDSPLHF. The CDR3 nucleotides are TGTGCCAGCTCACCATGGGCAGCCAGGGATTCACCCCTCCACTTT.

The rearrangement uses TRBV9 and TRBJ2-3; no clear D. The CDR3 sequence is 14 residues long. Trimming stripped 1 base from V and 6 bases from J, with 12 bases between. In germline, CDR1 is SGDLS, CDR2 YYNGEE. The CDR3 DNA reads as TGTGCCAGCAGCGTATCCCCTGGGCTTGATACGCAGTATTTT. Translation gives CASSVSPGLDTQYF.

The J gene is TRBJ2-1, the V gene TRBV5-1; 9 nucleotides align to TRBD1. V lost 6 bases, J lost 1 base, and 5 bases stayed unmatched. CDR1 is SGHRS, CDR2 YFSETQ, per germline. This CDR3 is built from 15 residues. CDR3 bases: TGCGCCAGCATCCCGGGACAGGGTTCCTACAATGAGCAGTTCTTC. This translates into CASIPGQGSYNEQFF.

This clone was detected only a few times. This chain connects TRBV9 to TRBJ2-1; 12 bases match TRBD2. The CDR3 consists of 15 residues. Germline V gene lookup returns CDR1 SGDLS and CDR2 YYNGEE. V dropped 5 bases and J dropped 7; count of bases not matched to a gene: 7. This CDR3 reads CASSPSGGAGNEQFF. For the CDR3, the DNA is TGTGCCAGCAGTCCTAGCGGGGGGGCGGGGAATGAGCAGTTCTTC. Using reference TRBV9 and TRBJ2-1 for the parts outside the CDR3, the full variable domain is DSGVTQTPKHLITATGQRVTLRCSPRSGDLSVYWYQQSLDQGLQFLIQYYNGEERAKGNILERFSAQQFPDLHSELNLSSLELGDSALYFCASSPSGGAGNEQFFGPGTRLTVL.

The CDR3 DNA sequence: TGTGCCAGCTCACCATTCCGGGACAGGGGAAGCTCCTATAATTCACCCCTCCACTTT. Translated, it gives CASSPFRDRGSSYNSPLHF. J is TRBJ1-6 and V is TRBV18; TRBD1 aligns across 10 bases. There are 19 residues in the CDR3. CDR1 KGHSH and CDR2 LQKENI come from the germline V gene. Trimming at V came to 2 bases and at J to 0 bases, leaving 7 bases not matched to a gene.

V gene TRBV4-1 combines with J gene TRBJ2-2; 8 nucleotides line up with TRBD2. V was clipped by 4 bases and J by 4 bases; unmatched bases: 11. CDR3 length: 17 residues. Germline CDR1 MGHRA, CDR2 YSYEKL. The CDR3 DNA reads TGCGCCAGCAGCCCCCATCCCGGGACTAGGACCACCGGGGAGCTGTTTTTT. Translating gives CASSPHPGTRTTGELFF.

The V and J genes are TRBV19 and TRBJ1-2; TRBD1 aligns across 7 bases. Germline CDR1 reads LNHDA; CDR2 reads SQIVND (reference sequence). J gave up 1 base and V 9 bases, and 14 bases lay outside the gene matches. There are 16 residues in the CDR3. The CDR3 here is CASLSKRAGGNYGYTF. The CDR3 DNA reads as TGTGCCAGCCTCAGTAAGAGGGCAGGGGGTAACTATGGCTACACCTTC.

The rearrangement joins TRBV19 to TRBJ1-6, with 7 positions matching TRBD1. The trim removed 4 bases at V and 7 bases at J, leaving 4 bases unmatched. This CDR3 is built from 14 residues. The V gene's germline CDR1 is LNHDA and CDR2 SQIVND (reference sequence). The CDR3 reads CASSTDRTNSPLHF. The CDR3 coding sequence is TGTGCCAGTAGTACGGACAGGACAAATTCACCCCTCCACTTT. Drawing the rest from reference TRBV19 and TRBJ1-6, the complete variable domain is DGGITQSPKYLFRKEGQNVTLSCEQNLNHDAMYWYRQDPGQGLRLIYYSQIVNDFQKGDIAEGYSVSREKKESFPLTVTSAQKNPTAFYLCASSTDRTNSPLHFGNGTRLTVT.

This chain connects TRBV18 to TRBJ2-1, with a weak D call TRBD2 (6 bases). Germline assignment: CDR1 KGHSH and CDR2 LQKENI. Trimming stripped 3 bases from V and 5 bases from J, with 20 bases between. CDR3 length equals 17 residues. CDR3 in DNA: TGTGCCAGCTCACCTCCCGGGACTTCCCTGGGAGACAATGAGCAGTTCTTC. Residues: CASSPPGTSLGDNEQFF.

V and J are TRBV6-5 and TRBJ1-2; tentative D call: TRBD1 (5 bases). Germline V gene lookup returns CDR1 MNHEY and CDR2 SVGAGI. CDR3 size: 15 residues. The V and J ends lost 8 bases and 7 bases respectively, with 23 bases between them. CDR3 coding DNA: TGTGCCAGCCGTGGGGCGGGAGTTAGGGAAGGTGGCTACACCTTC. Protein sequence: CASRGAGVREGGYTF.

This clone was counted between two and nine times. The gene calls are TRBV19 and TRBJ2-2; D may be TRBD2 (5 bases). The CDR3 sequence is 18 residues long. Germline assignment: CDR1 LNHDA and CDR2 SQIVND (reference sequence). Trimming shortened V by 1 base and J by 4 bases, and 19 bases separated the two germline ends. The chain's CDR3 is CASSIGPGIRVGTGELFF. In DNA form, the CDR3 reads TGTGCCAGTAGTATAGGTCCCGGGATCAGAGTTGGCACCGGGGAGCTGTTTTTT.

The V gene is TRBV28, the J gene TRBJ1-2; 8 bases match TRBD1. The CDR3 contains 19 residues. Germline CDR1 MDHEN, CDR2 SYDVKM. The V gene end was trimmed by 2 bases and the J gene end by 4 bases; junction bases not matched to a gene: 18. As DNA, the CDR3 is TGTGCCAGCAGTTTAACTTGGGGACAGGTATTATTAGATCGCTATGGCTACACCTTC. This sequence encodes CASSLTWGQVLLDRYGYTF.

This clone was picked up one time. The CDR3 bases are TGTGCCAGTTCGTGGGGGGACACTGAAGCTTTCTTT. The encoded protein is CASSWGDTEAFF. The V gene is TRBV19, the J gene TRBJ1-1; the D gene is possibly TRBD1 (5 bases). Germline CDR1 and CDR2: LNHDA and SQIVND (reference sequence). The V end was cut by 8 bases, the J end by 3 bases, with 10 bases between. The length of the CDR3 is 12 residues.

The chain employs TRBV4-3 and TRBJ2-1; the D is unclear. The CDR3 sequence is 14 residues long. The germline V and J ends were trimmed by 0 bases and 6 bases, with 9 bases remaining between them. CDR1 LGHNA and CDR2 YSLEER come from the germline V gene. CDR3 in DNA: TGCGCCAGCAGCCAAGATTCCCCCCGCAATGAGCAGTTCTTC. Translated, it gives CASSQDSPRNEQFF.

V and J are TRBV7-6 and TRBJ2-5; TRBD1 aligns across 7 bases. CDR1 and CDR2 from the germline V gene are SGHVS and FNYEAQ. The V segment lost 1 base and the J segment 5 bases; nucleotides outside the gene matches: 7. The CDR3 is 15 amino acids. The CDR3 loop is CASSLGQGGLETQYF. CDR3 in DNA: TGTGCCAGCAGCTTAGGACAGGGTGGTTTGGAGACCCAGTACTTC.

This clone has more than one count but fewer than ten. The chain uses TRBV15 and TRBJ1-3; 8 bases fit TRBD1. This CDR3 is built from 18 residues. V lost 0 bases, J lost 4 bases, and 11 bases stayed unmatched. CDR1 LNHNV and CDR2 YYDKDF come from the germline V gene (reference sequence). The CDR3 protein is CATSRDGFQGAGGNTIYF. The CDR3 nucleotides are TGTGCCACCAGCAGAGATGGGTTCCAGGGGGCTGGAGGAAACACCATATATTTT.

The rearrangement links TRBV5-5 to TRBJ2-5; possibly TRBD2 for D (6 bases). Trimming cost V 3 bases and J 1 base, with 16 bases left between them. The V gene's germline CDR1 is SGHKS and CDR2 YYEKEE (reference sequence). The CDR3 totals 16 residues. CDR3 sequence: CASSSPRGASQETQYF. In DNA, the CDR3 is TGTGCCAGCAGCTCACCCCGCGGGGCGTCCCAAGAGACCCAGTACTTC.

The chain joins TRBV7-3 to TRBJ2-3, with TRBD1 as a possible D gene (6 bases). The CDR3 length is 15 residues. Trimming shortened V by 5 bases and J by 2 bases, and 14 bases separated the two germline ends. Germline loops: CDR1 SGHTA, CDR2 FQGTGA. CDR3 in amino acids: CASSLLGASTDTQYF. The CDR3 bases are TGTGCCAGCAGCCTCTTGGGGGCGTCCACAGATACGCAGTATTTT.

The chain couples TRBV4-1 to TRBJ1-4; 8 nucleotides match TRBD1. Germline V gene data show CDR1 as MGHRA and CDR2 as YSYEKL. The CDR3 is 17 amino acids. J was trimmed by 11 bases and V by 3 bases; bases with no gene match: 17. The CDR3 reads CASSHYPGTGPMRKLFF. As DNA, the CDR3 is TGCGCCAGCAGCCACTACCCCGGGACAGGACCGATGAGGAAACTGTTTTTT.